This TCR beta chain was sequenced in a study of cytomegalovirus exposure and HLA in healthy donors. Study at large: The 110 or so validation repertoires used the same platform as the 650 to 800 first-cohort repertoires, a later analysis reported.

This CDR3 region has 16 residues. The germline V gene encodes CDR1 SGHNT and CDR2 YENEEA. J was trimmed by 5 bases and V by 0 bases; bases with no gene match: 9. Findings and caveats of the study: Reports showed the classifier diagnosing cytomegalovirus status with high specificity and sensitivity. The study recorded more than 150 TCR beta chains that were cytomegalovirus-associated. In vitro work confirmed that a few CMV-associated chains recognize CMV antigens.

TCRdb's copy holds only in-frame clones and misses some; the assay was immunoSEQ multiplex PCR. The sample holds hundreds of thousands of clones, around 85% seen once. For this clone: Its antigen remains unknown.

This receptor was obtained from a woman aged 25-40 years in good health and CMV-seropositive. Sequenced material: PBMCs. The chain has TRBV11-3 and TRBJ2-5; 7 nucleotides align to TRBD2. CDR3 DNA: TGTGCCAGCAGCTTAGAAGGTTCTAGCGGTCTGGAGACCCAGTACTTC. Amino acids: CASSLEGSSGLETQYF. Variable domain in full (rest from reference TRBV11-3 and TRBJ2-5): EAGVVQSPRYKIIEKKQPVAFWCNPISGHNTLYWYLQNLGQGPELLIRYENEEAVDDSQLPKDRFSAERLKGVDSTLKIQPAELGDSAVYLCASSLEGSSGLETQYFGPGTRLLVL.